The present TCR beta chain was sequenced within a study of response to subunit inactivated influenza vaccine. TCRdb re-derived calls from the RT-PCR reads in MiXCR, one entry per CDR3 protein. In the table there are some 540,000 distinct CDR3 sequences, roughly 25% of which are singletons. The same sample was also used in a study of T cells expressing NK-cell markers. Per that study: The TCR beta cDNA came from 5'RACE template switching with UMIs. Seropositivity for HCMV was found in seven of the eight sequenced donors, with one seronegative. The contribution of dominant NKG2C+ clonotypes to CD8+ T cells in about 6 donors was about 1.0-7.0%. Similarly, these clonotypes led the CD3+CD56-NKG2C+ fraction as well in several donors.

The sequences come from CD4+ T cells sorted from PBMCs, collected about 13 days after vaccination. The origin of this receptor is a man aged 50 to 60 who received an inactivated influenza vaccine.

CDR3 DNA: TGTGCCAGCAGTTTGAGACACAACCAAGAGACCCAGTACTTC. Its translation: CASSLRHNQETQYF. This chain uses TRBV6-2 or TRBV6-3 with TRBJ2-5; D gene uncertain. Trimming shortened V by 4 bases and J by 0 bases, and 9 bases separated the two germline ends. The CDR3 spans 14 residues. The germline V gene encodes CDR1 MNHEY and CDR2 SVGEGT.